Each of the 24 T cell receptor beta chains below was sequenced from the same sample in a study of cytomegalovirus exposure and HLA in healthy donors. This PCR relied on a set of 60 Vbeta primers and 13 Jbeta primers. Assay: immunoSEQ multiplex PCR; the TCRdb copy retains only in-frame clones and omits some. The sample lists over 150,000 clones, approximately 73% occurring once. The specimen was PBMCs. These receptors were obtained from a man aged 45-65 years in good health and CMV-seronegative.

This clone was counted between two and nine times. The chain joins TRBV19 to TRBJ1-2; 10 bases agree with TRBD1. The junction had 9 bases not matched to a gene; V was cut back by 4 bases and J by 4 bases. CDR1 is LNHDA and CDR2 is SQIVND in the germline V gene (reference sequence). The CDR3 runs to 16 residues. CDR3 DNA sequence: TGTGCCAGTAGTAACCTGGACAGGGGGACTATCTATGGCTACACCTTC. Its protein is CASSNLDRGTIYGYTF.

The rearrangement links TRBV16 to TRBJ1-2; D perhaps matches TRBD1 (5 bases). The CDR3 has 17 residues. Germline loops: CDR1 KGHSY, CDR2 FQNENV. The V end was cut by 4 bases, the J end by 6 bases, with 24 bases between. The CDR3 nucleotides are TGTGCCAGCAGCCCCTTGAGGAGGGGCGCAGAAAAAGATGGCTACACCTTC. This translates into CASSPLRRGAEKDGYTF.

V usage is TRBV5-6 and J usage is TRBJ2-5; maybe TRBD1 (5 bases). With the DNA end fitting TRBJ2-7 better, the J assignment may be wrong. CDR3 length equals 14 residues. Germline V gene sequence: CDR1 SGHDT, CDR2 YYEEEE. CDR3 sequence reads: CASSLGQPPYEQYF. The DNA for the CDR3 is TGTGCCAGCAGCTTGGGACAGCCCCCCTACGAGCAGTACTTC.

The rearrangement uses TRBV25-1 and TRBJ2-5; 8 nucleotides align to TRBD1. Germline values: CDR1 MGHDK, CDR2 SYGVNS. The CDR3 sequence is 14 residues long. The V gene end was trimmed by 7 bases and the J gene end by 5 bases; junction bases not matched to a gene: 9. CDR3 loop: CASMSRGRGETQYF. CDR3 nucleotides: TGTGCCAGCATGAGCAGGGGGCGCGGGGAGACCCAGTACTTC. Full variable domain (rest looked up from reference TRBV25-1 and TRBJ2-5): EADIYQTPRYLVIGTGKKITLECSQTMGHDKMYWYQQDPGMELHLIHYSYGVNSTEKGDLSSESTVSRIRTEHFPLTLESARPSHTSQYLCASMSRGRGETQYFGPGTRLLVL.

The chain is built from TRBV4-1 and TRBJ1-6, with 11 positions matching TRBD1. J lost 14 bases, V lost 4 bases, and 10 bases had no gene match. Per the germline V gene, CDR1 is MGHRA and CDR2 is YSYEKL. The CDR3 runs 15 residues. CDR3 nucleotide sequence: TGCGCCAGCAGCCTCGGTTGGACAGGGGGCGAATCCCTCCACTTT. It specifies CASSLGWTGGESLHF.

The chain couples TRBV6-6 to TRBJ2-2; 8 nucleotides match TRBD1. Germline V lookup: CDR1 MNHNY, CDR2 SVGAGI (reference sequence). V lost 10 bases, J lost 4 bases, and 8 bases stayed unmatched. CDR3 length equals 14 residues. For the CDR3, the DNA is TGTGCCACCGGACAGGGCAAGACCACCGGGGAGCTGTTTTTT. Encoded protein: CATGQGKTTGELFF.

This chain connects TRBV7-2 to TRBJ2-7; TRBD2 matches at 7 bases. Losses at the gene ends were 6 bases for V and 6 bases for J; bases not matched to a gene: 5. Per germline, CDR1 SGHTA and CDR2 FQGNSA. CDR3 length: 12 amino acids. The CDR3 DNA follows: TGTGCCAGCAGACTATCGGGGGGCGAGCAGTACTTC. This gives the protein CASRLSGGEQYF.

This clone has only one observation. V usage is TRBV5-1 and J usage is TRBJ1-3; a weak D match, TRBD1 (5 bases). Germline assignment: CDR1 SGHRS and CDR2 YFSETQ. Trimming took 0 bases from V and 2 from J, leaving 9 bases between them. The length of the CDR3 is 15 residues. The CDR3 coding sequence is TGCGCCAGCAGCTTGGACAGGACACCTGGAAACACCATATATTTT. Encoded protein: CASSLDRTPGNTIYF.

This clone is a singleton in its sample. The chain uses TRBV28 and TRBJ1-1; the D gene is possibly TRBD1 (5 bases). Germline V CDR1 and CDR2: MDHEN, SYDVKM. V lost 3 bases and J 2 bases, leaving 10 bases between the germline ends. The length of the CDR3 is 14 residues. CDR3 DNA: TGTGCCAGCAGTTTGGGACTGCTAAACACTGAAGCTTTCTTT. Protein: CASSLGLLNTEAFF. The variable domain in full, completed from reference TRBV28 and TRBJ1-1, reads DVKVTQSSRYLVKRTGEKVFLECVQDMDHENMFWYRQDPGLGLRLIYFSYDVKMKEKGDIPEGYSVSREKKERFSLILESASTNQTSMYLCASSLGLLNTEAFFGQGTRLTVV.

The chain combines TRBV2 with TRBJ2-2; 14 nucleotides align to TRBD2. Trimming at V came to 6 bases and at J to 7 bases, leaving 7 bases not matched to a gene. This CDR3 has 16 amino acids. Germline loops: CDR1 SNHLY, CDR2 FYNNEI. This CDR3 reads CASSLGTSGGLGELFF. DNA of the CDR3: TGTGCCAGCAGCCTCGGGACTAGCGGGGGTCTCGGGGAGCTGTTTTTT.

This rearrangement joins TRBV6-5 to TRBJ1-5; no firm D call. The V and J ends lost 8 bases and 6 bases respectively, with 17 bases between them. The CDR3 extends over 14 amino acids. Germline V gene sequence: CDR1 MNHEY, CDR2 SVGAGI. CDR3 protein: CASLTGLAGQPQHF. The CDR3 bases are TGTGCCAGCCTGACCGGACTGGCAGGTCAGCCCCAGCATTTT.

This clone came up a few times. CDR3 DNA sequence: TGTGCCAGCAGCGTAGACCAGGGGGCTAATGAAAAACTGTTTTTT. Translating gives CASSVDQGANEKLFF. The chain uses TRBV9 and TRBJ1-4; 7 bases agree with TRBD1. The CDR3 spans 15 residues. CDR1 is SGDLS, CDR2 YYNGEE, per germline. J lost 3 bases, V lost 0 bases, and 2 bases had no gene match.

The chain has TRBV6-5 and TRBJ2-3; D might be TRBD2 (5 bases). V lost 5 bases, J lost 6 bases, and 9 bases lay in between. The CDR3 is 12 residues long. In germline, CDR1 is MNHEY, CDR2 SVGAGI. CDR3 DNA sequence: TGTGCCAGCAGTCTTTCGGGGGATACGCAGTATTTT. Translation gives CASSLSGDTQYF.

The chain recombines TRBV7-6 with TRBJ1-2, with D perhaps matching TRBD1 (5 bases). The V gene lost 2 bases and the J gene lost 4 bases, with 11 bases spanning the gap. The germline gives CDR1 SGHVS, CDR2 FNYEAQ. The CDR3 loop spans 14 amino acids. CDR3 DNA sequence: TGTGCCAGCAGCTTACAAGGAGGGACCTATGGCTACACCTTC. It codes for CASSLQGGTYGYTF.

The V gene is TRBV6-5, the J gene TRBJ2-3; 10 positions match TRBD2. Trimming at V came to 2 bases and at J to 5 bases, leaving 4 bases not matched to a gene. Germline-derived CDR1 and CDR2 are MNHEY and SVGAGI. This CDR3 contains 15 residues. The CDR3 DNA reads TGTGCCAGCAGTTACGGACTAGCGGAGATAGATACGCAGTATTTT. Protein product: CASSYGLAEIDTQYF.

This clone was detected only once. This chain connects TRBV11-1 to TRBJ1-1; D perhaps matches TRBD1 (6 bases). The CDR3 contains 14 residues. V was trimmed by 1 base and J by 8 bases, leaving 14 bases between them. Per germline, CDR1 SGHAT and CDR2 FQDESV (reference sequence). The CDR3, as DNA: TGTGCCAGCAGCTTAGTTGCAGGGACAAGGGAAGCTTTCTTT. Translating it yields CASSLVAGTREAFF.

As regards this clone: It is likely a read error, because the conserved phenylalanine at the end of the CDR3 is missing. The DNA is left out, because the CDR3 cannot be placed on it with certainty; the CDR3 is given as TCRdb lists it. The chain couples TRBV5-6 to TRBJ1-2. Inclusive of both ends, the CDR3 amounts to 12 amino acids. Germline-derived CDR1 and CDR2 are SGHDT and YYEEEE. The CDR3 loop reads CASSPGRARIIL.

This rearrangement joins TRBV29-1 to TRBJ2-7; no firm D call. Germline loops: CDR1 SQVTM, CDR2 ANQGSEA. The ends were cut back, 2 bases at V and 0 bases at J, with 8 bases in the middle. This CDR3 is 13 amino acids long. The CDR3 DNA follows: TGCAGCGTTGAAAATAGTTTCTCCTACGAGCAGTACTTC. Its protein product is CSVENSFSYEQYF.

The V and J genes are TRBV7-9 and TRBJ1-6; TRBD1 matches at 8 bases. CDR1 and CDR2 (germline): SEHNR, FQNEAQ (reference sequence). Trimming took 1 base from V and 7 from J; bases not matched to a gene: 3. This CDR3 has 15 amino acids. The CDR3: CASSLGWDRNSPLHF. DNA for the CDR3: TGTGCCAGCAGCTTAGGCTGGGACAGGAATTCACCCCTCCACTTT.

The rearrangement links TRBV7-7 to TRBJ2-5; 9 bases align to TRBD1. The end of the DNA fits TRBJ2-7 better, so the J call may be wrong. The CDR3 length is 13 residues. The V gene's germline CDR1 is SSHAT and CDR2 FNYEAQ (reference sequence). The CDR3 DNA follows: TGTGCCAGCTCCCAGGACAGGGGCAACGAGCAGTACTTC. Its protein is CASSQDRGNEQYF.

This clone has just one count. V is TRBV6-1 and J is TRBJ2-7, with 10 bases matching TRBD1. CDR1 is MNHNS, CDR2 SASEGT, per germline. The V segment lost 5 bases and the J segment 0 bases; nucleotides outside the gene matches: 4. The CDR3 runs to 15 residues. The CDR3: CASSRQGADSYEQYF. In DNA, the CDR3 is TGTGCCAGCAGTCGACAGGGGGCCGACTCCTACGAGCAGTACTTC.

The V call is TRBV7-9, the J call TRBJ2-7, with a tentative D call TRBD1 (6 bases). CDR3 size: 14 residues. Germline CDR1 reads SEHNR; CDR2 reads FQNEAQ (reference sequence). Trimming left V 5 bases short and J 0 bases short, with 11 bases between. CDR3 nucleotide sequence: TGTGCCAGCAGCCCCCAGGGGAGCTCCTACGAGCAGTACTTC. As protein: CASSPQGSSYEQYF.

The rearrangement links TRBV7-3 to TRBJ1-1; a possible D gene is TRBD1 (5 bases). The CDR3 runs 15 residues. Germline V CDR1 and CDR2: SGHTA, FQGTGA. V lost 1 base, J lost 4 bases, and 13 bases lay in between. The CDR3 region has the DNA TGTGCCAGCAGCTTAAGTCCCCAGGGCAGCACTGAAGCTTTCTTT. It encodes CASSLSPQGSTEAFF.

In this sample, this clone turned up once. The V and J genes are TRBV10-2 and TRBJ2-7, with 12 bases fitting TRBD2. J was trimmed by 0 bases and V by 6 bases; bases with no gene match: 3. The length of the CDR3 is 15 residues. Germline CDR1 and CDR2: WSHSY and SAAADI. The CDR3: CASRATSGGSYEQYF. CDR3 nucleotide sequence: TGCGCCAGCAGGGCGACTAGCGGGGGCTCCTACGAGCAGTACTTC.